This T cell receptor beta chain was identified in a study of cytomegalovirus exposure and HLA in healthy donors. The PCR had 60 Vbeta and 13 Jbeta primers. Sequencing was performed with immunoSEQ multiplex PCR; in TCRdb, only in-frame clones are kept and a portion is missing. In the table there are approximately 110,000 clones, 70% to 85% of which are singletons. The sample was PBMCs. This clonotype originated in a woman between 35 and 50 years old in good health and CMV-seronegative.

The CDR3 is CASSFGTTGSTEAFF. CDR3 in DNA: TGTGCCAGCAGTTTTGGGACTACAGGATCCACTGAAGCTTTCTTT. V usage is TRBV27 and J usage is TRBJ1-1, with a possible D match to TRBD1 (5 bases). Trimming took off 3 bases at V and 4 bases at J, with 15 bases between the two ends. Germline V lookup: CDR1 MNHEY, CDR2 SMNVEV (reference sequence). This CDR3 region has 15 residues.